This T cell receptor (beta chain) appears in the sequencing data of a study of regulatory T cells in long-lasting Graves disease (dated by TCRdb to the early 2020s). Context from the whole study: Persistent Graves' disease meant more than 5 years of antithyroid drug treatment with TSH receptor autoantibodies that stayed positive. Peripheral blood TCR sequencing and RNA sequencing compared persistent Graves' disease patients with newly diagnosed Graves' disease patients. The study was conducted in China and was registered as a clinical trial. A total of roughly 35 samples underwent TCR sequencing: about 13 from persistent and around 20 from newly diagnosed Graves' disease patients. Antithyroid drugs had been taken for 8.5 to 12 years on average by persistent Graves' disease patients in the clinical cohort. The full study reports these points: Peripheral blood alone was examined, since thyroid tissue, which constituted the primary lesion, could not be accessed. More public clonotypes were shared among persistent patients (roughly 2,900) than among newly diagnosed patients (approximately 1,000). Only the TCR beta chain was sequenced and analyzed. Persistent disease showed preferential use of TRBV28, TRBJ1-2 and TRBJ2-5, whereas newly diagnosed disease favored TRBV20-1 and TRBJ2-1. The authors noted that the small sample size was a limitation that may lower accuracy. Compared with newly diagnosed patients, persistent Graves' disease patients had lower TCR Shannon entropy and fewer highly expanded clones, which suggests clonal expansion.

Libraries came from multiplex PCR. The run used an Illumina HiSeq 4000. CDR3 regions were amplified by Arm-PCR with iRepertoire HTBI primers to construct TCR beta libraries. PCR products were gel purified before sequencing. Turning to the authors' computational methods: Gene usage analysis of CDR3 amino acid clonotypes used the 62 TRBV and approximately 13 TRBJ segments found across samples. COPE and FqMerger were used to merge the filtered high-quality paired reads into contigs. BLAST was used to align contigs to the IMGT TRBV, TRBD and TRBJ reference genes, and CDR3 was defined following IMGT. Any clonotype with a frequency above 0.1% was classified as a highly expanded clone. Shannon entropy was used to measure repertoire diversity, and the Gini coefficient was used to measure V-J evenness. A clonotype found in more than one individual was treated as public. TCRdb reanalyzed the raw reads on its own, using fastp at Q25 for trimming and MiXCR for clone calling, and kept in-frame beta chains. Entries that share a CDR3 protein sequence are merged under the most common genes and DNA. The V and J calls, along with clone size, are taken from TCRdb and not from the paper's own processing. Across this sample there are some 280,000 distinct CDR3 sequences, with 22% seen only once. The biggest ten clones account for more than 50% of the sample.

The CDR3, cysteine through phenylalanine, is 14 amino acids long. Only the CDR3 part of the read is kept: 42 bases, read in frame from the first base. V drops 5 bases and J drops 3 bases, leaving 14 bases in between. Ten or more counts support this clonotype. Its specific antigen is unknown. Base-call qualities are not available, and no considerably larger clone is one nucleotide away. The time point label of this sample denotes: persistent/refractory GD, antithyroid drugs over 5 years with positive TRAb. For both TCR sequencing and RNA sequencing, RNA was extracted from PBMCs in TRIzol. The diagnosis of Graves' disease followed American Thyroid Association guidelines. Recruitment of patients was carried out at an endocrinology department in Xi'an, China. Each patient gave about 9.1 milliliters of peripheral blood, collected in an EDTA anticoagulant tube. Ficoll Paque Plus density gradient separation was used to isolate PBMCs, and no additional T cell sorting was done. RNA quality was checked with an Agilent 2100 Bioanalyzer and agarose gel, and concentration with a NanoDrop 2000.

The chain was built from TRBV12-3 or TRBV12-4 and TRBJ2-7, with TRBD1 as a weak D call on 5 bases. This sequence was found in a female donor with Graves disease. The sample here was peripheral blood mononuclear cells (PBMCs), taken when the disease was refractory, from a patient treated with antithyroid drugs. CDR3 region: CASSPRTSIYEQYF. The DNA sequence is as follows: TGTGCCAGCAGTCCCCGGACATCCATCTACGAGCAGTACTTC.